This T cell receptor (beta chain) emerged from a study of blood T cells in healthy people across ages. General observations from the study: Donors of long life had a larger count of naive CD4+ cells and greater diversity than aged donors.

A second PCR, run for roughly 7 to 12 cycles, used a sample-barcoded 5' primer plus a J-beta primer mix. TCRdb itself ran the 5' RACE reads through MiXCR, one entry per CDR3 protein. The repertoire holds around 1.5 million distinct CDR3 sequences, with roughly 59% as singletons. CDR1 is MNHEY, CDR2 SVGAGI, per germline. The CDR3 totals 16 residues. Trimming left V 3 bases short and J 3 bases short, with 16 bases between. A remark on this clonotype: The antigen remains undetermined.

The gene calls are TRBV6-5 and TRBJ2-3; D possibly corresponds to TRBD2 (7 bases). The sample was blood. This clonotype was obtained from a man aged 18 to 30 in good health. In DNA, the CDR3 is TGTGCCAGCAGTTATCGTGTGCGGGGGCATACAGATACGCAGTATTTT. Amino acids: CASSYRVRGHTDTQYF.